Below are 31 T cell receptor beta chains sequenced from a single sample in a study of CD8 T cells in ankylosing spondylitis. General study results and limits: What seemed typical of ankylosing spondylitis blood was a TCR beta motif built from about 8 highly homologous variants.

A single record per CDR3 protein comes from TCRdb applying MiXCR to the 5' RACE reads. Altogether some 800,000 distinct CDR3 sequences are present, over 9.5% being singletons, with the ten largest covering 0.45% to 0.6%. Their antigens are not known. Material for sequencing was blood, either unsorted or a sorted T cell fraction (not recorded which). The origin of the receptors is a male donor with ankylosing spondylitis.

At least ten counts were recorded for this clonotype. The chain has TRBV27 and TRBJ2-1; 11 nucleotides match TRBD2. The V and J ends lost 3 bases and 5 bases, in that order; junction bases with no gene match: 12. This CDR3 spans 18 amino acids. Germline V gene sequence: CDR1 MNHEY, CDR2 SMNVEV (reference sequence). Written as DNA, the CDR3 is TGTGCCAGCAGTTTGAGAGGTACGACTAGCGGGAAACACAATGAGCAGTTCTTC. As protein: CASSLRGTTSGKHNEQFF.

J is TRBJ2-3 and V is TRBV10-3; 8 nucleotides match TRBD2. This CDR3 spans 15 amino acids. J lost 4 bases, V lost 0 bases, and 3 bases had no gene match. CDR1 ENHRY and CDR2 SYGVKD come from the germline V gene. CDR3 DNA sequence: TGTGCCATCAGTGAGTCTGGACTAGCAGCAGATACGCAGTATTTT. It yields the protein CAISESGLAADTQYF.

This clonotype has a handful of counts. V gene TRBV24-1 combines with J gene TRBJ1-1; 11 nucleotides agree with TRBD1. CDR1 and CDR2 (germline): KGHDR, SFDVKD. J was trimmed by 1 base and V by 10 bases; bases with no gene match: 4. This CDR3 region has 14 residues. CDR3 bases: TGTGCCACAACCGGACAGGGGGCGAACACTGAAGCTTTCTTT. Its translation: CATTGQGANTEAFF.

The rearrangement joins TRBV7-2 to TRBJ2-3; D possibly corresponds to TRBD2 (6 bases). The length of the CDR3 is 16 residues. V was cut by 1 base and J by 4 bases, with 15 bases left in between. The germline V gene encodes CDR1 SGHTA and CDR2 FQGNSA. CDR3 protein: CASSLVSATSSDTQYF. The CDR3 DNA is TGTGCCAGCAGCTTAGTTTCCGCGACTAGTTCAGATACGCAGTATTTT.

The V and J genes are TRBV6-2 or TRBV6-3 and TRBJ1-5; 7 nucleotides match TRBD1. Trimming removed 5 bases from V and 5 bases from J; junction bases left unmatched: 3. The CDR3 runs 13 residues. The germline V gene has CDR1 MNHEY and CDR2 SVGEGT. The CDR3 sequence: CASSDTGDQPQHF. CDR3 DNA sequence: TGTGCCAGCAGTGACACAGGGGATCAGCCCCAGCATTTT.

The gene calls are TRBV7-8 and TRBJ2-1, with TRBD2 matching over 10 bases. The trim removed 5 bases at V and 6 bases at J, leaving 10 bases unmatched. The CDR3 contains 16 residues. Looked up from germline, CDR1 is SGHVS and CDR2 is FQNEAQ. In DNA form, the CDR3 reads TGTGCCAGCAGCCGCCCCCCGGGACTAGCGCTCAATGAGCAGTTCTTC. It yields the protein CASSRPPGLALNEQFF. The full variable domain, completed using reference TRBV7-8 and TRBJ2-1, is GAGVSQSPRYKVAKRGQDVALRCDPISGHVSLFWYQQALGQGPEFLTYFQNEAQLDKSGLPSDRFFAERPEGSVSTLKIQRTQQEDSAVYLCASSRPPGLALNEQFFGPGTRLTVL.

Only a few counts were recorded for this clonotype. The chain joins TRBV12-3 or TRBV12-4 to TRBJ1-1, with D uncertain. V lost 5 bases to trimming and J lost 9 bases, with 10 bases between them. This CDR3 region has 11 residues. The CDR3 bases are TGTGCCAGCAGTAAAACAAGGCAAGCTTTCTTT. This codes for CASSKTRQAFF.

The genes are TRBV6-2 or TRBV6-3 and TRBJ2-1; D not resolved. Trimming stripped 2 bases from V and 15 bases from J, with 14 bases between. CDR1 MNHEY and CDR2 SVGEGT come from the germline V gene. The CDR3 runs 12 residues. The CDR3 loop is CASSYPFRPPFF. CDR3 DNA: TGTGCCAGCAGTTACCCTTTCCGACCCCCGTTCTTC.

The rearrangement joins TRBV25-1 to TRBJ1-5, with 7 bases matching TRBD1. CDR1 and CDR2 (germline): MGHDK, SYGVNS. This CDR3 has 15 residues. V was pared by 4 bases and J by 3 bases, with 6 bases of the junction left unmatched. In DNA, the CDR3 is TGTGCCAGCAGTGCACGGGACAGTTTCAATCAGCCCCAGCATTTT. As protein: CASSARDSFNQPQHF.

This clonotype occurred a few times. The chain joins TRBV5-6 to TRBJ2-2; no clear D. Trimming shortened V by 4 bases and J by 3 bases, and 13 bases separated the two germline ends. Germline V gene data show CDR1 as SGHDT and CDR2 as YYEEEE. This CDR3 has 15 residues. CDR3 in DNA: TGTGCCAGCAGCCCATCGAGACGGTACACCGGGGAGCTGTTTTTT. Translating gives CASSPSRRYTGELFF.

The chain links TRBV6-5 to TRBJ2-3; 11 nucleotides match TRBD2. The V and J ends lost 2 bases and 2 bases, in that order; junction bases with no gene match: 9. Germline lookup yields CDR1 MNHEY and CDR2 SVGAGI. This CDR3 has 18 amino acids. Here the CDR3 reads CASSYPTSGARPTDTQYF. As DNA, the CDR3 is TGTGCCAGCAGTTACCCGACTAGCGGGGCACGTCCCACAGATACGCAGTATTTT.

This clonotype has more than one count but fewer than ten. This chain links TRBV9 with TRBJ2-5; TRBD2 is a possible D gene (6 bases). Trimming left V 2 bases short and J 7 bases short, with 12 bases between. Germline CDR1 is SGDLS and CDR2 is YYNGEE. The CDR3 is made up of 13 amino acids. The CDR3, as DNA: TGTGCCAGCAGCGTTGACTTGGGAGGGACCCAGTACTTC. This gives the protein CASSVDLGGTQYF.

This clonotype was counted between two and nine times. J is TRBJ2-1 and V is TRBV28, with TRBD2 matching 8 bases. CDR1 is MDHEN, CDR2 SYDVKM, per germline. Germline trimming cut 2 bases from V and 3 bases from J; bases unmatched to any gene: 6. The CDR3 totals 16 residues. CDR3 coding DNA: TGTGCCAGCAGTTTACGACCGGGAGGGTACTACAATGAGCAGTTCTTC. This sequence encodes CASSLRPGGYYNEQFF.

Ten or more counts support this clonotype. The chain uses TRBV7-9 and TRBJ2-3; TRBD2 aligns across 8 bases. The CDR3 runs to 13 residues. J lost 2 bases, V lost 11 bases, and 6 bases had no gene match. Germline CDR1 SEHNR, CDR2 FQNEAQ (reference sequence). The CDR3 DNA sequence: TGTGCCTTTCAGCGGGAGATCACAGATACGCAGTATTTT. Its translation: CAFQREITDTQYF.

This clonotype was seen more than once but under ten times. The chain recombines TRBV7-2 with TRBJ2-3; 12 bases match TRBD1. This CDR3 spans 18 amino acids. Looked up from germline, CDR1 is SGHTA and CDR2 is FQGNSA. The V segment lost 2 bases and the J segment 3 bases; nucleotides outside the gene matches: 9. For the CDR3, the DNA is TGTGCCAGCAGCTTACCGCCTGGGACAGGGGGCCTGACAGATACGCAGTATTTT. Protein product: CASSLPPGTGGLTDTQYF.

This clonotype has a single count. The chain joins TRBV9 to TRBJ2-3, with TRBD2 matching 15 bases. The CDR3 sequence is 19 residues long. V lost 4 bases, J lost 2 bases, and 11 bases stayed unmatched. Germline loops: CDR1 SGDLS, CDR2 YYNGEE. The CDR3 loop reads CASSTGLAGGTSFTDTQYF. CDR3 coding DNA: TGTGCCAGCAGCACGGGACTAGCGGGGGGTACTTCCTTCACAGATACGCAGTATTTT.

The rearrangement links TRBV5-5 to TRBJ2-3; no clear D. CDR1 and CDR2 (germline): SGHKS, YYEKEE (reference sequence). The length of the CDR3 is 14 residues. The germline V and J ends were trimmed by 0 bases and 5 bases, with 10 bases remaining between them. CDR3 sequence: CASSLGDLLDTQYF. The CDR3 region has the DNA TGTGCCAGCAGCTTGGGAGACCTACTAGATACGCAGTATTTT.

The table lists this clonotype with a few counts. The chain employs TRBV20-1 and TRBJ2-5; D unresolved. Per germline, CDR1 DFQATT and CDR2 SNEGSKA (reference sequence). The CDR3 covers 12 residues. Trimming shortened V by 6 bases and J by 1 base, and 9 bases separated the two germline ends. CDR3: CSAIHIQETQYF. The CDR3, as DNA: TGCAGTGCAATTCATATCCAAGAGACCCAGTACTTC.

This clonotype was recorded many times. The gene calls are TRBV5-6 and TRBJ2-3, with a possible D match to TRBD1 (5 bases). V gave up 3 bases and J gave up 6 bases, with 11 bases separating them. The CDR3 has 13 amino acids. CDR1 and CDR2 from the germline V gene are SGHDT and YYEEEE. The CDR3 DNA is TGTGCCAGCAGCTCCCCGACAGCCGATACGCAGTATTTT. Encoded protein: CASSSPTADTQYF.

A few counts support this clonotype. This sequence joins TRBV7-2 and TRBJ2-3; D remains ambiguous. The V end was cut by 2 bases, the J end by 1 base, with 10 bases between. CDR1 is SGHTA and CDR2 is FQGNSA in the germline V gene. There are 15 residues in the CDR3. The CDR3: CASSLMLRGTDTQYF. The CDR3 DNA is TGTGCCAGCAGCTTAATGCTCCGTGGCACAGATACGCAGTATTTT.

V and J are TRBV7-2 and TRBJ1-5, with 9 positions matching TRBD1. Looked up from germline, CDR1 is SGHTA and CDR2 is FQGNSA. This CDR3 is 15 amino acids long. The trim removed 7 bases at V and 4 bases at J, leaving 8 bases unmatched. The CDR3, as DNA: TGTGCCAGCACCTATCGGACAGGGGAGAATCAGCCCCAGCATTTT. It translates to CASTYRTGENQPQHF.

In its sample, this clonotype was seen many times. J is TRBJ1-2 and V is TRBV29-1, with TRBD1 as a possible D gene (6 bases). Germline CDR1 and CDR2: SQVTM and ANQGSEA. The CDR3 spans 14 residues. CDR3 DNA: TGCACCTCTGCGAGACAGGTGCATAACTATGGCTACACCTTC. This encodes CTSARQVHNYGYTF. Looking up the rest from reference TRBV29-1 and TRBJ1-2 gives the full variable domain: SAVISQKPSRDICQRGTSLTIQCQVDSQVTMMFWYRQQPGQSLTLIATANQGSEATYESGFVIDKFPISRPNLTFSTLTVSNMSPEDSSIYLCTSARQVHNYGYTFGSGTRLTVV.

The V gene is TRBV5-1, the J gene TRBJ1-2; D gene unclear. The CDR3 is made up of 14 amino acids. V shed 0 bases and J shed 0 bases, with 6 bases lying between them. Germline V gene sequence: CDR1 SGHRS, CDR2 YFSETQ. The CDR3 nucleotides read TGCGCCAGCAGCTTGGTTGGGACTAACTATGGCTACACCTTC. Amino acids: CASSLVGTNYGYTF.

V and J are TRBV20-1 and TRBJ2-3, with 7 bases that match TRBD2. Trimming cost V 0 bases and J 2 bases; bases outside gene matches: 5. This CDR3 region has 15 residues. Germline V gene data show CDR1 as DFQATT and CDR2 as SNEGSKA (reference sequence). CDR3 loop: CSARDFRDYTDTQYF. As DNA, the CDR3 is TGCAGTGCTAGAGATTTCCGGGACTACACAGATACGCAGTATTTT.

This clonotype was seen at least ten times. CDR3: CASSLAGGPAYNEQFF. As DNA, the CDR3 is TGTGCCAGCAGCTTAGCTGGCGGGCCGGCCTACAATGAGCAGTTCTTC. V and J are TRBV7-2 and TRBJ2-1, with D possibly matching TRBD2 (5 bases). The V gene lost 0 bases and the J gene lost 2 bases, with 11 bases spanning the gap. The CDR3 consists of 16 residues. Germline CDR1 reads SGHTA; CDR2 reads FQGNSA.

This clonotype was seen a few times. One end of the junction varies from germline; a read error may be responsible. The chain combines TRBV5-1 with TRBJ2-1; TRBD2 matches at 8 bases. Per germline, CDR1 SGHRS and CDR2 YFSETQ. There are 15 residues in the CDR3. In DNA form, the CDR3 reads TGCGCTAGCAGCCTTGACGGGAGGGCCTACAATGAGCAGTTCTTC. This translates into CASSLDGRAYNEQFF.

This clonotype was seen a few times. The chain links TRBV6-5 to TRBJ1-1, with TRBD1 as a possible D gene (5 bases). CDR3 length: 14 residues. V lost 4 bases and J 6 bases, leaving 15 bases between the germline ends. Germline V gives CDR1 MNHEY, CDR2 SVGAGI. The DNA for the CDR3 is TGTGCCAGCAGTTTGGACATGGGTCTCCCTGAAGCTTTCTTT. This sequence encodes CASSLDMGLPEAFF.

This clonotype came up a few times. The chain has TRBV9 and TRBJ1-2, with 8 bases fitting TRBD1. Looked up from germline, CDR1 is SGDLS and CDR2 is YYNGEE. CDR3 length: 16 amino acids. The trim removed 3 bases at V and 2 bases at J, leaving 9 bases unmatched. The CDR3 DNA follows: TGTGCCAGCAGCGAACAGGGCTCAGGGGGCAACTATGGCTACACCTTC. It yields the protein CASSEQGSGGNYGYTF. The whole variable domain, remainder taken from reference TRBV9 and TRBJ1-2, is DSGVTQTPKHLITATGQRVTLRCSPRSGDLSVYWYQQSLDQGLQFLIQYYNGEERAKGNILERFSAQQFPDLHSELNLSSLELGDSALYFCASSEQGSGGNYGYTFGSGTRLTVV.

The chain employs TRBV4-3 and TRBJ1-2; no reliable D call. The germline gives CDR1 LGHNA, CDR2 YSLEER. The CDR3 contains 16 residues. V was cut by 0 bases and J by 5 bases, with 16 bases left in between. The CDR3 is CASSQEARSSLYGYTF. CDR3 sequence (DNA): TGCGCCAGCAGCCAAGAGGCGCGAAGTTCCCTTTATGGCTACACCTTC.

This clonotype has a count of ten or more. In nucleotides, the CDR3 is TGCAGTGCTCTAATAGCGGGAGAGCGCTCCTACAATGAGCAGTTCTTC. Its protein is CSALIAGERSYNEQFF. The chain has TRBV20-1 and TRBJ2-1, with TRBD2 matching over 9 bases. J was trimmed by 0 bases and V by 5 bases; bases with no gene match: 8. This CDR3 region has 16 residues. Looked up from germline, CDR1 is DFQATT and CDR2 is SNEGSKA (reference sequence).

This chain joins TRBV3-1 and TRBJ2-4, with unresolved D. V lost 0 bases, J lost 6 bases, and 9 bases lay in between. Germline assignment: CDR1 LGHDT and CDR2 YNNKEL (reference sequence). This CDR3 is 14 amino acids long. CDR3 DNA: TGTGCCAGCAGCCAAGATGTAGAAATAAACATTCAGTACTTC. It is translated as CASSQDVEINIQYF.